A selection of T cell receptor beta chains follows, all from one sample in a study of shared clonotypes between healthy human individuals. Sequencing was performed with immunoSEQ multiplex PCR; in TCRdb, only in-frame clones are kept and a portion is missing. Here the sample spans about 2.4 million clones, roughly 93% being singletons. Specimen: naive CD4+ T cells from PBMCs. These receptors all come from a man younger than 35 in good health. Some clones in this sample may be carry-over from other donors' samples. Both conserved end residues are trimmed from each CDR3. Fields, in order: CDR3 length, V gene, CDR3 protein.

14 TRBV9 ASSETGTSGYNEQF
10 TRBV28 ASSFEGYGYT
12 TRBV6-5 ASSWHQGRGEQY
14 TRBV6-5 ASSYSFRTTQETQY
11 TRBV29-1 SVEKGQGTEAF
11 TRBV6-1 ASSNRAPYGYT
14 TRBV7-8 ASSLEARIGNQPQH
9 TRBV2 ASRRGLEQY
14 TRBV28 ASRGRDSKMWETQY
9 TRBV29-1 SVGEADTQY
12 TRBV28 ASSLLGQWYEQY
15 TRBV7-2 ASSTRLAGGPIDTQY
13 TRBV2 ASKMDRGPSYEQY
12 TRBV15 ATSRQGTSYEQY
15 TRBV9 ASSPAGQGDSNQPQH
11 TRBV6-6 ASTQWGQETQY
10 TRBV18 ASSPQLYEQY
14 TRBV19 ASSTMWQPPNTEAF
13 TRBV5-1 ASSLGQPKNTEAF
13 TRBV7-3 ASSSGWHQNTEAF
12 TRBV12-2 ASRLRQGGEKLF
13 TRBV5-1 ASSLVKGGVDGYT